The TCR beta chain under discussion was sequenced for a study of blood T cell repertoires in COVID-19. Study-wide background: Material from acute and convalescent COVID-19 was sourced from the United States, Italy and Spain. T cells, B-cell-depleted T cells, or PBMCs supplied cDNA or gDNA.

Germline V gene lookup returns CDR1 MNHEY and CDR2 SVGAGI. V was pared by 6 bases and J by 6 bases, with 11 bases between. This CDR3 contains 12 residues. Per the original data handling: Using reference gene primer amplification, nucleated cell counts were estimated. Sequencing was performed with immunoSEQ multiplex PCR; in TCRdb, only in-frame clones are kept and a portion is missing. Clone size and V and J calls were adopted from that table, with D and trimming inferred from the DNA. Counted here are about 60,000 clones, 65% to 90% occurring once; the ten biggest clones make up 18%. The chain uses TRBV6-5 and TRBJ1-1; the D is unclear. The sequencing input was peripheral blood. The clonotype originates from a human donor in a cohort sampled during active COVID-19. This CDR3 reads CASSDKRPEAFF. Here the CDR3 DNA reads TGTGCCAGCAGCGACAAACGGCCTGAAGCTTTCTTT.